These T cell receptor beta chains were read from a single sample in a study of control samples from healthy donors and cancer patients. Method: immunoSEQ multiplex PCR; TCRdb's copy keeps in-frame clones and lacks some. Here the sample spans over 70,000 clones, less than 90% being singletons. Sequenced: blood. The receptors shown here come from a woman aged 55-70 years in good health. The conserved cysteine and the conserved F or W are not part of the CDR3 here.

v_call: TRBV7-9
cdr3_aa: ASSPIGGRASGTGELF

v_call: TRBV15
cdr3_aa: ATSRGTGASYEQY

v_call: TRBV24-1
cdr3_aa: ATPRAQPQH

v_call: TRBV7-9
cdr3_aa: ASSLEIPNPGEKLF

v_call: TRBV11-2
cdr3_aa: ASSKRSGRVTDTQY

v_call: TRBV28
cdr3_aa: ASSFRGERVAYEQY

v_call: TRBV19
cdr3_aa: ASSSPRTDWNEKLF

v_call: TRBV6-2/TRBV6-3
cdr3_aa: ASSYSGQREIS

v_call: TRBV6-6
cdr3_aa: ASLNLAYDRYEQY

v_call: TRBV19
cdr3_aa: ASMVPWGTQSSGANVLT

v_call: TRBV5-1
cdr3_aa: ASSGPRGGGNEQF